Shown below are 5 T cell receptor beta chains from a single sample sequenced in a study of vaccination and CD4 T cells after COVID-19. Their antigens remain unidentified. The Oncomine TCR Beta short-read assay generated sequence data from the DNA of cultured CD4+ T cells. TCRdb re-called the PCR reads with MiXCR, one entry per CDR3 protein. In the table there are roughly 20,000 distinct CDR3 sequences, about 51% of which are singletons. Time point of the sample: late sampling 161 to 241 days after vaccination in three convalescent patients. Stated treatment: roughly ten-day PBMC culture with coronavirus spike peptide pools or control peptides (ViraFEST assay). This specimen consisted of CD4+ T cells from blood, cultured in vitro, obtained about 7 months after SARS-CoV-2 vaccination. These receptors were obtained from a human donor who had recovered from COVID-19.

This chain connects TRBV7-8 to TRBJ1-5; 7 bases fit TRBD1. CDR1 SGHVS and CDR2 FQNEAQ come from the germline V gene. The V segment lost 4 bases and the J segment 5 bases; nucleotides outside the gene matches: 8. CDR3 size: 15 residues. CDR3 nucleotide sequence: TGTGCCAGCAGCTCTGGACAGGTTCGCTATCAGCCCCAGCATTTT. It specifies CASSSGQVRYQPQHF. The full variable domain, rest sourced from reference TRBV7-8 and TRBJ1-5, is GAGVSQSPRYKVAKRGQDVALRCDPISGHVSLFWYQQALGQGPEFLTYFQNEAQLDKSGLPSDRFFAERPEGSVSTLKIQRTQQEDSAVYLCASSSGQVRYQPQHFGDGTRLSIL.

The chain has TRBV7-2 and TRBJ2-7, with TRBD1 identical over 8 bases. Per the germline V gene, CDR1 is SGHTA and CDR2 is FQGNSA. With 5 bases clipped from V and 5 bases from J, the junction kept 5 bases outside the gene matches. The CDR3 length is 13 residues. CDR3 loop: CASSLRTGNEQYF. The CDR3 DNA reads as TGTGCCAGCAGCCTACGGACAGGGAACGAGCAGTACTTC.

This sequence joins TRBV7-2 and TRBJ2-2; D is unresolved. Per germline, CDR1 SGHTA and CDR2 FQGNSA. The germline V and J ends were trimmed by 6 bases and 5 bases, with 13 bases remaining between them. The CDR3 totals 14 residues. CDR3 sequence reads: CASRILSRTGELFF. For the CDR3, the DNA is TGTGCCAGCAGAATACTTAGTAGGACCGGGGAGCTGTTTTTT.

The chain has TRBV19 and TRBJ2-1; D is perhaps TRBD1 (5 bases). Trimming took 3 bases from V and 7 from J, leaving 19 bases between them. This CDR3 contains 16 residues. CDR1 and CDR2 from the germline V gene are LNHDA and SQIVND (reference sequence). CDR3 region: CASSIRTTPGINEQFF. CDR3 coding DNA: TGTGCCAGTAGTATCCGGACAACTCCTGGGATTAATGAGCAGTTCTTC.

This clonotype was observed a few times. DNA for the CDR3: TGTGCCAGCAGCTGGGGGGGGCTCACTGAAGCTTTCTTT. Its protein product is CASSWGGLTEAFF. The chain links TRBV28 to TRBJ1-1, with D possibly matching TRBD1 (6 bases). Germline loops: CDR1 MDHEN, CDR2 SYDVKM. V was cut by 6 bases and J by 4 bases, with 12 bases left in between. The CDR3 extends over 13 amino acids.